Described below is a single T cell receptor beta chain sequence and its context. These data come from a study of blood T cell repertoires in COVID-19. Whole-study context: Samples came from the United States, Italy and Spain, spanning acute and convalescent COVID-19.

Assay used: immunoSEQ multiplex PCR; TCRdb lists only in-frame clones, some missing. The sample has about 190,000 clones, 90% seen once. Trimming took 5 bases from V and 0 from J, leaving 10 bases between them. The V gene's germline CDR1 is SEHNR and CDR2 FQNEAQ (reference sequence). This CDR3 is 15 amino acids long. V and J are TRBV7-9 and TRBJ2-2; D is undetermined. Sequencing was done on a sample of peripheral blood. The source of this sequence is a man aged 50 to 59 with acute or convalescent COVID-19. The CDR3 DNA reads TGTGCCAGCAGCCCCCAGGTTGCGAACACCGGGGAGCTGTTTTTT. The encoded protein is CASSPQVANTGELFF.